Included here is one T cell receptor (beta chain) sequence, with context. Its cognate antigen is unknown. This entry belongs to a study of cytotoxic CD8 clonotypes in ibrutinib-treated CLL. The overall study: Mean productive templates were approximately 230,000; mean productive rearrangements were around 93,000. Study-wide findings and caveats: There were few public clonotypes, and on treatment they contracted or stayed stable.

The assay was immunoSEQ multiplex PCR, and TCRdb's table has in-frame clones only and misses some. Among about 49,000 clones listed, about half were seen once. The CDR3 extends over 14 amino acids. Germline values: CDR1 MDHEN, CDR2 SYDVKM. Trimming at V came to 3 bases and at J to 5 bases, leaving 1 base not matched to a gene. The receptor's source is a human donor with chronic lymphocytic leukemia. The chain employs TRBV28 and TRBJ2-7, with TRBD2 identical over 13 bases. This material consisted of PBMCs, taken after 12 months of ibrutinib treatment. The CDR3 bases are TGTGCCAGCAGTTTTGGACTAGCGGGAGACGAGCAGTACTTC. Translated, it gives CASSFGLAGDEQYF.